These 13 T cell receptor beta chains came from one sample sequenced in a study of T cell responses to AZD1222 COVID-19 vaccine. TCRdb's table, derived via immunoSEQ multiplex PCR, lists solely in-frame clones and lacks some. Of about 120,000 clones in the sample, 85% to 90% are singletons; the top ten hold 7.5% to 9.5%. The sequenced sample was peripheral blood, obtained on day 0 of AZD1222 vaccination. Source of these receptors: an adult in good health.

The genes are TRBV5-1 and TRBJ1-3, with unresolved D. This CDR3 is built from 14 residues. Germline assignment: CDR1 SGHRS and CDR2 YFSETQ. Trimming removed 0 bases at V and 8 bases at J, with 12 bases between. The CDR3 sequence: CASSLAYPADTIYF. The CDR3 DNA reads as TGCGCCAGCAGCTTGGCGTATCCCGCCGACACCATATATTTT.

This chain connects TRBV3-1 (or the pseudogene TRBV3-2) to TRBJ1-4, with no clear D. The germline V gene encodes CDR1 LGHDT and CDR2 YNNKEL (reference sequence). The ends were cut back, 4 bases at V and 8 bases at J, with 17 bases in the middle. There are 15 residues in the CDR3. CDR3 region: CASSPYHSKNEKLFF. The DNA of the CDR3 is TGTGCCAGCAGCCCATACCACAGTAAGAACGAAAAACTGTTTTTT.

The chain combines TRBV14 with TRBJ2-2; 9 bases are shared with TRBD2. With V trimmed by 3 bases and J by 2 bases, 7 bases remained unmatched. Per the germline V gene, CDR1 is SGHDN and CDR2 is FVKESK. The CDR3 has 17 residues. CDR3 amino acids: CASSHGRLAVNTGELFF. For the CDR3, the DNA is TGTGCCAGCAGCCATGGAAGACTAGCGGTTAACACCGGGGAGCTGTTTTTT.

As DNA, the CDR3 is TGCGCCAGCAGTCAATCGGGGTGGCCAGGGGGGGTCTATGGCTACACCTTC. Translation gives CASSQSGWPGGVYGYTF. The rearrangement links TRBV23-1 to TRBJ1-2; TRBD1 matches 7 bases. TRBV23-1 is given ORF status, its function remaining uncertain. CDR3 size: 17 residues. J lost 4 bases, V lost 0 bases, and 11 bases had no gene match.

Of note for this clone: Since a much larger clone is just one base distant, this may be a read error. The chain uses TRBV5-6 and TRBJ1-1; perhaps TRBD1 as D (6 bases). Germline CDR1 and CDR2: SGHDT and YYEEEE. The CDR3 contains 13 residues. Trimming removed 2 bases at V and 3 bases at J, with 8 bases between. CDR3 loop: CASSFGQYTEAFF. In nucleotides, the CDR3 is TGTGCCAGCAGCTTTGGACAGTACACTGAAGCTTTCTTT.

The chain joins TRBV5-6 to TRBJ2-7, with TRBD1 matching over 10 bases. Trimming removed 0 bases from V and 7 bases from J; junction bases left unmatched: 4. The germline V gene has CDR1 SGHDT and CDR2 YYEEEE. This CDR3 comprises 14 residues. The chain's CDR3 is CASSLGQGAREQYF. The CDR3 DNA reads as TGTGCCAGCAGCTTGGGACAGGGGGCGAGGGAGCAGTACTTC. Using reference TRBV5-6 and TRBJ2-7 for the parts outside the CDR3, the full variable domain is DAGVTQSPTHLIKTRGQQVTLRCSPKSGHDTVSWYQQALGQGPQFIFQYYEEEERQRGNFPDRFSGHQFPNYSSELNVNALLLGDSALYLCASSLGQGAREQYFGPGTRLTVT.

The chain couples TRBV6-5 to TRBJ1-1; D is uncertain. The germline gives CDR1 MNHEY, CDR2 SVGAGI. The CDR3 consists of 12 residues. Trimming removed 8 bases at V and 0 bases at J, with 7 bases between. CDR3 in amino acids: CASEGLNTEAFF. The CDR3 DNA sequence: TGTGCCAGCGAGGGCTTGAACACTGAAGCTTTCTTT.

The chain combines TRBV7-6 with TRBJ1-5; the D is unclear. In germline, CDR1 is SGHVS, CDR2 FNYEAQ. The CDR3 extends over 13 amino acids. Trimming cost V 1 base and J 5 bases, with 6 bases left between them. The CDR3 DNA is TGTGCCAGCAGCTTAGGCCCCGATCAGCCCCAGCATTTT. The encoded protein is CASSLGPDQPQHF.

The V and J genes are TRBV18 and TRBJ2-7; maybe TRBD2 (5 bases). This CDR3 contains 16 residues. CDR1 KGHSH and CDR2 LQKENI come from the germline V gene. V lost 2 bases and J lost 3, with 17 bases in between. Here the CDR3 reads CASSPSGNVRNYEQYF. As DNA, the CDR3 is TGTGCCAGCTCACCAAGCGGTAATGTCAGAAACTACGAGCAGTACTTC.

The CDR3 spells CASSPSGGLYEQYF. CDR3 sequence (DNA): TGTGCCAGCAGCCCGTCGGGGGGTCTTTACGAGCAGTACTTC. The chain carries TRBV5-5 and TRBJ2-7; TRBD2 agrees at 7 bases. The CDR3 has 14 residues. CDR1 is SGHKS, CDR2 YYEKEE, per germline (reference sequence). The V gene end was trimmed by 4 bases and the J gene end by 4 bases; junction bases not matched to a gene: 8.

CDR3: CASSPFGDTEAFF. The CDR3 nucleotides read TGTGCCAGCAGCCCCTTCGGGGACACTGAAGCTTTCTTT. The rearrangement uses TRBV12-3 or TRBV12-4 and TRBJ1-1; D uncertain. V lost 6 bases and J lost 3, with 11 bases in between. CDR3 length: 13 amino acids.

The genes are TRBV7-9 and TRBJ1-2; 8 bases match TRBD1. The CDR3 contains 13 residues. V was pared by 6 bases and J by 3 bases, with 3 bases of the junction left unmatched. Looked up from germline, CDR1 is SEHNR and CDR2 is FQNEAQ (reference sequence). DNA for the CDR3: TGTGCCAGCAGGGACAGGGCTGACTATGGCTACACCTTC. As protein: CASRDRADYGYTF.

The V gene is TRBV4-2, the J gene TRBJ1-2; the match to TRBD1 covers 9 bases. Germline trimming cut 0 bases from V and 2 bases from J; bases unmatched to any gene: 4. CDR1 is LGHNA and CDR2 is YNFKEQ in the germline V gene. The CDR3 runs 16 residues. CDR3: CASSQDIGQGNYGYTF. CDR3 bases: TGTGCCAGCAGCCAAGATATAGGACAGGGGAACTATGGCTACACCTTC.